This TCR beta chain was captured in a study of CD8 T cells in Susac syndrome. Trimming pared 3 bases from V and 2 bases from J, leaving 10 bases between. CDR3 size: 14 residues. Germline V gene lookup returns CDR1 MGHRA and CDR2 YSYEKL. A quantity of roughly 0.5 to 1 ug RNA underwent reverse transcription using random hexamers. Amplification of TCR beta CDR3 used immunoSEQ multiplex PCR across 54 Vbeta and 13 Jbeta. One entry per CDR3 protein results from TCRdb running MiXCR on the immunoSEQ multiplex PCR reads. The table lists more than 150,000 distinct CDR3 sequences, 95% to 96% of them singletons. The gene calls are TRBV4-1 and TRBJ1-1; D ambiguous. What was sequenced was CD8+ T cells from PBMCs. The TCR sequence derives from a human donor with multiple sclerosis. The CDR3 is CASSQTTGNTEAFF. In DNA, the CDR3 is TGCGCCAGCAGCCAGACCACGGGAAACACTGAAGCTTTCTTT.